This TCR beta chain was sequenced in a study of technical replicates of blood from several donors. Germline CDR1 reads GTSNPN; CDR2 reads SVGIG (reference sequence). V lost 3 bases, J lost 8 bases, and 10 bases lay in between. The CDR3 runs to 11 residues. Sequenced by immunoSEQ multiplex PCR; TCRdb stores in-frame clones only, minus some. The top ten clones hold approximately 0.3% of a sample with 74,000 or so clones, 80% to 95% of them seen once. The sequence was obtained from a human donor in good health. The chain uses TRBV30 and TRBJ1-1; TRBD1 might be the D (6 bases). The sequenced sample consisted of T cells isolated from PBMCs. The CDR3 loop is CAWRWTAEAFF. The CDR3 DNA is TGTGCCTGGAGATGGACAGCAGAAGCTTTCTTT.